A selection of T cell receptor beta chains follows, all from one sample in a study of early T cells in non-severe SARS-CoV-2 infection. TCRdb fed the 5' RACE reads into MiXCR, producing one record per CDR3 protein. This table has tens of thousands of distinct CDR3 sequences, approximately 12% appearing once. Sequenced material: whole blood. The receptors here all came from an adult who was a healthcare worker with PCR-confirmed SARS-CoV-2 infection or an uninfected control (not recorded which). Each CDR3 is given with its conserved first and last residue. A D gene is named only where the DNA matches it firmly. Part of the rows lack a size; the others show once, few, many or a class for expanded clones.

abundance,v_gene,d_gene,j_gene,CDR3nt,CDR3aa
many,TRBV18,-,TRBJ2-7,TGTGCCAGCTCATCCCCTTTGTTTTACGAGCAGTACTTC,CASSSPLFYEQYF
-,TRBV12-3/TRBV12-4,TRBD1,TRBJ1-2,TGTGCCAGCAGCCCTGACAGGGGGATGAACTATGGCTACACCTTC,CASSPDRGMNYGYTF
-,TRBV19,-,TRBJ1-5,TGTGCCAGTAGGACCACTGGGGGACGGCGGTCCCAGCATTTT,CASRTTGGRRSQHF
many,TRBV10-2,-,TRBJ2-7,TGCGCCAGCGGGGACAATGGGGTTTACGAGCAGTACTTC,CASGDNGVYEQYF
many,TRBV12-3/TRBV12-4,TRBD1,TRBJ1-2,TGTGCCAGCAGCCCCCCAGGGGGGAACTATGGCTACACCTTC,CASSPPGGNYGYTF
many,TRBV20-1,TRBD2,TRBJ2-3,TGCAGTGCCCCTGGGGGGGTAGATACGCAGTATTTT,CSAPGGVDTQYF
-,TRBV30,-,TRBJ1-1,TGTGCCTGGAGTAGCGACAGAGGCGCTGAAGCTTTCTTT,CAWSSDRGAEAFF
few,TRBV10-3,-,TRBJ2-1,TGTGCCATCAGTGTCTGGGATAGTGGGAGCTCCTACAATGAGCAGTTCTTC,CAISVWDSGSSYNEQFF
-,TRBV7-9,TRBD2,TRBJ2-1,TGTGCCAGCAGCCCGGGACTAGCGGGGGGGACCTCCTACAATGAGCAGTTCTTC,CASSPGLAGGTSYNEQFF
-,TRBV6-1,-,TRBJ2-7,TGTGCCAGCACAACCTCTGTGGACGAGCAGTACTTC,CASTTSVDEQYF
many,TRBV6-1,-,TRBJ2-7,TGTGCCAGCAGTGAGACAGCTTCCTACGAGCAGTACTTC,CASSETASYEQYF
many,TRBV7-7,-,TRBJ2-1,TGTGCTAGCAGAGACTTATCCGGGAGCAATGAGCAGTTCTTC,CASRDLSGSNEQFF
many,TRBV29-1,-,TRBJ2-1,TGCAGCGCCCAGAGGACACGCGGATACAATGAGCAGTTCTTC,CSAQRTRGYNEQFF
-,TRBV27,-,TRBJ1-5,TGTGCCAGCAGTTTATCAGGGGGAGCCGGCAATCAGCCCCAGCATTTT,CASSLSGGAGNQPQHF
-,TRBV19,-,TRBJ1-6,TGTGCCAGTAGTGTCCGGACAGCGGTCGCCTATAATTCACCCCTCCACTTT,CASSVRTAVAYNSPLHF
many,TRBV29-1,-,TRBJ1-2,TGCAGCGTTTTGGACAGCGGCTATGGCTACACCTTC,CSVLDSGYGYTF
many,TRBV2,TRBD1,TRBJ1-2,TGTGCCAGCAGCGGAGCAAGAGACAGGGGGCGCAGTGGCTATGGCTACACCTTC,CASSGARDRGRSGYGYTF
many,TRBV7-6,-,TRBJ1-1,TGTGCCAGCAGCTCCTCTTATAATCTGAACACTGAAGCTTTCTTT,CASSSSYNLNTEAFF
many,TRBV12-3/TRBV12-4,TRBD2,TRBJ2-3,TGTGCCAGCAGTTCGGGACTAGCGGGGGGGGGCAATACGCAGTATTTT,CASSSGLAGGGNTQYF
many,TRBV14,-,TRBJ1-1,TGTGCCAGCAGCCAATTAGACAGAGCGAACACTGAAGCTTTCTTT,CASSQLDRANTEAFF
-,TRBV7-6,-,TRBJ2-7,TGTGCCAGCAGCTTAGGAGGACAGTACGAGCAGTACTTC,CASSLGGQYEQYF
-,TRBV7-2,TRBD2,TRBJ2-1,TGTGCCAGCAGTCCCGGACTAGCGGGATACAATGAGCAGTTCTTC,CASSPGLAGYNEQFF
many,TRBV6-5,-,TRBJ2-2,TGTGCCAGCAGTGGCCGGCTCGCGAACACCGGGGAGCTGTTTTTT,CASSGRLANTGELFF
-,TRBV6-6,-,TRBJ2-6,TGTGCCAGCAGTTACGGAGGCCGGGTGGGGGCCAACGTCCTGACTTTC,CASSYGGRVGANVLTF
few,TRBV5-1,-,TRBJ2-3,TGCGCCAGCAGCTACCCTAGGAGCACAGATACGCAGTATTTT,CASSYPRSTDTQYF
-,TRBV18,-,TRBJ2-2,TGTGCCAGCTCACCACCGTATTTACACGCGAACACCGGGGAGCTGTTTTTT,CASSPPYLHANTGELFF
-,TRBV9,-,TRBJ1-5,TGTGCCAGCAGCGTCTGGAGCAATCAGCCCCAGCATTTT,CASSVWSNQPQHF
few,TRBV5-6,-,TRBJ2-5,TGTGCCAGCAGCTTGGTTCCCGGGGAGGAGACCCAGTACTTC,CASSLVPGEETQYF
few,TRBV6-5,-,TRBJ2-3,TGTGCCACCTCATACACAGATACGCAGTATTTT,CATSYTDTQYF
few,TRBV9,-,TRBJ2-7,TGTGCCAGCAGGCCACATTCTAGCTCCTACGAGCAGTACTTC,CASRPHSSSYEQYF
many,TRBV7-2,TRBD1,TRBJ1-1,TGTGCCAGCACCGAACAGGGGGCGCGTCCCACTGAAGCTTTCTTT,CASTEQGARPTEAFF